The entry below gives a single T cell receptor beta chain sequence along with its context. The antigen is unknown. The V gene lost 6 bases and the J gene lost 2 bases, with 10 bases spanning the gap. The CDR3 runs to 14 residues. From germline, CDR1 is SNHLY and CDR2 FYNNEI. The data were obtained in a study of cytomegalovirus exposure and HLA in healthy donors. Study conclusions and caveats: With later analysis, a missense DCLRE1C variant became linked to TCR beta V- and J-gene trimming.

A multiplex PCR was run with 60 Vbeta primers and 13 Jbeta primers. Assay: immunoSEQ multiplex PCR; the TCRdb copy retains only in-frame clones and omits some. The sample consists of about 190,000 clones, 81% of them appearing once. This receptor was identified in a man over 45 in good health and CMV-seronegative. Sequencing was performed on PBMCs. The rearrangement joins TRBV2 to TRBJ2-2, with a weak D call TRBD2 (6 bases). The CDR3 reads CASRVGLNTGELFF. CDR3 sequence (DNA): TGTGCCAGCAGAGTGGGACTCAACACCGGGGAGCTGTTTTTT.